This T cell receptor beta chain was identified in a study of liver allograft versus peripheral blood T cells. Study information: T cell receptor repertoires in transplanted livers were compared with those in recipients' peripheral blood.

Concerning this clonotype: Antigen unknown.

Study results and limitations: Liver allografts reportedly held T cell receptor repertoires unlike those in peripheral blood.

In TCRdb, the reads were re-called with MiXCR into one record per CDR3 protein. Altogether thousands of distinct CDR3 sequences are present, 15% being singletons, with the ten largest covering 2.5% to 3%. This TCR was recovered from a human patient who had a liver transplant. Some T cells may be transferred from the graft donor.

The chain's CDR3 is CASSSSLAGGTGELFF. CDR3 DNA: TGTGCCAGCAGTTCCTCACTAGCGGGAGGCACCGGGGAGCTGTTTTTT. The chain has TRBV28 and TRBJ2-2; 12 nucleotides align to TRBD2. This CDR3 has 16 amino acids. Germline CDR1 and CDR2: MDHEN and SYDVKM. V was clipped by 4 bases and J by 4 bases; unmatched bases: 4.